These T cell receptor beta chains were read from a single sample in a study of blood T cell repertoires in COVID-19. Assay: immunoSEQ multiplex PCR; the TCRdb copy retains only in-frame clones and omits some. Seen here are almost 200,000 clones, approximately 86% observed once, and the top ten hold around 0.93%. The sample was peripheral blood. These TCRs come from a man aged 55 to 70 with COVID-19, enrolled during active disease. CDR3s include the opening cysteine and the closing phenylalanine or tryptophan. The D gene is left open where the match is weak. Size is stated for part of the rows, as once, few or many counts, or as a class when the clone is expanded.

v_call	d_call	clone_size	j_call	cdr3_aa	cdr3_nt
TRBV5-1	-	-	TRBJ1-3	CASSGRVGASGNTIYF	TGCGCCAGCAGCGGGAGGGTAGGGGCAAGTGGAAACACCATATATTTT
TRBV18	-	-	TRBJ1-1	CASSAEQGRNTEAFF	TGTGCCAGCTCGGCGGAACAGGGAAGGAACACTGAAGCTTTCTTT
TRBV27	TRBD2	once	TRBJ2-7	CASSQSGRGTYEQYF	TGTGCCAGCAGTCAAAGCGGGAGAGGAACCTACGAGCAGTACTTC
TRBV3-1/TRBV3-2	-	-	TRBJ1-1	CASSHGGKGAEAFF	TGTGCCAGCAGCCACGGAGGGAAAGGTGCTGAAGCTTTCTTT
TRBV28	TRBD1	-	TRBJ2-1	CASSLVGTAYNEQFF	TGTGCCAGCAGTTTAGTAGGGACAGCCTACAATGAGCAGTTCTTC
TRBV4-1	-	-	TRBJ2-1	CASSQNPSSSYNEQFF	TGCGCCAGCAGCCAAAATCCCTCTAGCTCCTACAATGAGCAGTTCTTC
TRBV5-1	-	-	TRBJ1-5	CASSTGGDQPQHF	TGCGCCAGCAGTACGGGGGGGGATCAGCCCCAGCATTTT
TRBV10-3	-	-	TRBJ1-3	CAISVDGNTIYF	TGTGCCATCAGTGTAGATGGAAACACCATATATTTT
TRBV18	-	-	TRBJ1-1	CASSPRSGLQNTEAFF	TGTGCCAGCTCACCACGATCAGGGTTGCAGAACACTGAAGCTTTCTTT
TRBV3-1/TRBV3-2	TRBD2	-	TRBJ2-7	CASSQTRTSGAYEQYF	TGTGCCAGCAGCCAAACAAGAACTAGCGGCGCCTACGAGCAGTACTTC
TRBV29-1	-	-	TRBJ2-7	CSVAGEKSAYEQYF	TGCAGCGTTGCTGGCGAAAAGAGCGCCTACGAGCAGTACTTC
TRBV16	TRBD1	-	TRBJ1-4	CASSQSWTGNEKLFF	TGTGCCAGCAGCCAATCGTGGACAGGCAATGAAAAACTGTTTTTT
TRBV19	-	-	TRBJ1-5	CASSINTNQPQHF	TGTGCCAGTAGTATTAACACCAATCAGCCCCAGCATTTT
TRBV10-3	-	-	TRBJ1-5	CAITQGSNQPQHF	TGTGCCATCACCCAGGGTAGCAATCAGCCCCAGCATTTT
TRBV28	TRBD2	-	TRBJ2-5	CASSSGTSGRVRTQYF	TGTGCCAGCAGCTCTGGGACTAGCGGGAGGGTTAGGACCCAGTACTTC
TRBV11-2	TRBD2	-	TRBJ2-3	CASSLGASGILGVDTQYF	TGTGCCAGCAGCTTGGGGGCTAGCGGGATCCTCGGTGTTGATACGCAGTATTTT
TRBV6-4	-	-	TRBJ1-2	CASSAKAGLNYGYTF	TGTGCCAGCAGTGCAAAAGCAGGTCTGAACTATGGCTACACCTTC
TRBV11-1	TRBD2	-	TRBJ2-2	CASSVGLAGRDGELFF	TGTGCCAGCAGCGTGGGACTAGCGGGAAGGGACGGGGAGCTGTTTTTT
TRBV6-5	-	-	TRBJ1-1	CASSYVGRTEAFF	TGTGCCAGCAGTTACGTGGGGCGGACTGAAGCTTTCTTT
TRBV5-4	TRBD1	-	TRBJ2-7	CASSYGQGAGWQYF	TGTGCCAGCAGTTACGGACAGGGGGCTGGGTGGCAGTACTTC
TRBV7-2	-	-	TRBJ1-2	CASSLGSRQANYGYTF	TGTGCCAGCAGCTTAGGGTCCAGGCAAGCTAACTATGGCTACACCTTC